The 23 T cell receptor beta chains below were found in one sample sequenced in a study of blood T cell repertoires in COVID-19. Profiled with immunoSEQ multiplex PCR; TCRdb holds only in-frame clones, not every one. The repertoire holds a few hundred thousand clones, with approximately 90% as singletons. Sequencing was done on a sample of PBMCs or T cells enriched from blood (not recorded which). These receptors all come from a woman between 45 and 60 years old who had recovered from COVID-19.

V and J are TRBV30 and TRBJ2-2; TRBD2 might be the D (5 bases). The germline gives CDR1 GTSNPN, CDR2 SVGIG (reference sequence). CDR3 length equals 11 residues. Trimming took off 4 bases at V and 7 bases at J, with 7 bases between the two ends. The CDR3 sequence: CAWKEDGELFF. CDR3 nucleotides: TGTGCCTGGAAGGAGGACGGGGAGCTGTTTTTT.

CDR3 DNA sequence: TGCAGCGTTGACTTTGGGGGCAGGGTTGAACAGCCCCAGCATTTT. This gives the protein CSVDFGGRVEQPQHF. The J gene is TRBJ1-5, the V gene TRBV29-1; D is possibly TRBD1 (6 bases). The CDR3 spans 15 residues. V lost 3 bases to trimming and J lost 7 bases, with 19 bases between them. Per the germline V gene, CDR1 is SQVTM and CDR2 is ANQGSEA.

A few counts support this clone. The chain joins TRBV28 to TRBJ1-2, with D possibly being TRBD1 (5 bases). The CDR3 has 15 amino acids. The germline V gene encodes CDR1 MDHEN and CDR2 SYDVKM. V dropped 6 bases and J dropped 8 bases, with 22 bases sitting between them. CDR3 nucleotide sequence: TGTGCCAGCAGCCCTCAGCCGGGACTCTTAAAGGGCTACACCTTC. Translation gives CASSPQPGLLKGYTF.

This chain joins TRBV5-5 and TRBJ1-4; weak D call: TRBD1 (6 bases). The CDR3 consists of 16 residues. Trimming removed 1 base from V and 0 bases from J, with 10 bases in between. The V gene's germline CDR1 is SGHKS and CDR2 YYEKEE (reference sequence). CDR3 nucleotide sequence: TGTGCCAGCAGCTTGCTGGGGGCGGCAACTAATGAAAAACTGTTTTTT. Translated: CASSLLGAATNEKLFF.

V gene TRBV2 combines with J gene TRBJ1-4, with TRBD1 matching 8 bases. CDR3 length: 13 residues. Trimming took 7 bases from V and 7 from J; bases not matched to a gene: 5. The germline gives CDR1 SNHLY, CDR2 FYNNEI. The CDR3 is CASKHRGVEKLFF. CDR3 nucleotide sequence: TGTGCCAGCAAGCACAGGGGGGTTGAAAAACTGTTTTTT.

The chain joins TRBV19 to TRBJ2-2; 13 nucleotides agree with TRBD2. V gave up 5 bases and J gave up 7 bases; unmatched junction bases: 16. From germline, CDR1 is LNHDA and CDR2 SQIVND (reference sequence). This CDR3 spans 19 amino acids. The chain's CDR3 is CASSLRQPRTSGSLGELFF. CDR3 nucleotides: TGTGCCAGTAGTTTGCGCCAACCTCGGACTAGCGGGAGCCTCGGGGAGCTGTTTTTT.

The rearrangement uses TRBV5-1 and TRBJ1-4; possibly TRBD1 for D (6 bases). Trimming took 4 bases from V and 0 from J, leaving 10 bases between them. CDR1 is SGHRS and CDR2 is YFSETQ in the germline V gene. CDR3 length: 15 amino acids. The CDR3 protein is CASSHNRATNEKLFF. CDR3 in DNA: TGCGCCAGCAGCCATAACAGGGCAACTAATGAAAAACTGTTTTTT.

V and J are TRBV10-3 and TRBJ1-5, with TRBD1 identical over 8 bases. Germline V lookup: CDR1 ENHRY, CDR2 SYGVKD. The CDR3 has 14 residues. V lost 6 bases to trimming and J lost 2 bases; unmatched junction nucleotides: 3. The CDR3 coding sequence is TGTGCCATCAGAGAGACAGGGGGCAATCAGCCCCAGCATTTT. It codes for CAIRETGGNQPQHF.

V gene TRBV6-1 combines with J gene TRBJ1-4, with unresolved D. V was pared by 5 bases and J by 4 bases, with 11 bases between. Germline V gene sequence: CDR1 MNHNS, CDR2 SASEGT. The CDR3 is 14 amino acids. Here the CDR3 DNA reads TGTGCCAGCAGTTATCTCGGGGTTAATGAAAAACTGTTTTTT. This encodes CASSYLGVNEKLFF.

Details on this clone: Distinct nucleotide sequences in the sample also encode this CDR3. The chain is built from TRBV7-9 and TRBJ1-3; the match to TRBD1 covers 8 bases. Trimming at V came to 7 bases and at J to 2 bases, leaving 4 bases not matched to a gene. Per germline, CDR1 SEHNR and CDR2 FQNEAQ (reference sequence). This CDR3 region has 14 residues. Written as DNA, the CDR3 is TGTGCCAGCATCCCACAGGGGGCTGGAAACACCATATATTTT. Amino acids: CASIPQGAGNTIYF.

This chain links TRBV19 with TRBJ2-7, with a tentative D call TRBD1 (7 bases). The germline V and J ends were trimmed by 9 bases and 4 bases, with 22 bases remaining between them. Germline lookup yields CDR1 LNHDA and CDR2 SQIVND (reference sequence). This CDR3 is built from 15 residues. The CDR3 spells CASQPSSRGVYEQYF. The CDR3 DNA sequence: TGTGCCAGCCAGCCGTCGTCCAGGGGGGTTTACGAGCAGTACTTC.

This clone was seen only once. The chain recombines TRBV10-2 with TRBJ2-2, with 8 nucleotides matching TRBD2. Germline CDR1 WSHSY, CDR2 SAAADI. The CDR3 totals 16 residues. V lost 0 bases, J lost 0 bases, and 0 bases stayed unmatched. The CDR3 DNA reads TGCGCCAGCAGTGAGTCGGGACTAGCGAACACCGGGGAGCTGTTTTTT. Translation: CASSESGLANTGELFF.

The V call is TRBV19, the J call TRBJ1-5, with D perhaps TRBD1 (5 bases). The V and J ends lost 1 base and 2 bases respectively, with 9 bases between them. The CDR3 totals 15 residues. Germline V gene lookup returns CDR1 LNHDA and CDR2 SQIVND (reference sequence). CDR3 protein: CASSIGRDGNQPQHF. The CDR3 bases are TGTGCCAGTAGTATAGGCAGGGATGGCAATCAGCCCCAGCATTTT. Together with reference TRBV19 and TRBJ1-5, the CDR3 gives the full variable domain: DGGITQSPKYLFRKEGQNVTLSCEQNLNHDAMYWYRQDPGQGLRLIYYSQIVNDFQKGDIAEGYSVSREKKESFPLTVTSAQKNPTAFYLCASSIGRDGNQPQHFGDGTRLSIL.

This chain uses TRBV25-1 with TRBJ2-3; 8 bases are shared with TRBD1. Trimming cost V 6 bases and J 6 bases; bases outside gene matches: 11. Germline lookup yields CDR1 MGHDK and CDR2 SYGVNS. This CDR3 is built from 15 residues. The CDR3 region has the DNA TGTGCCAGCAGCCGAAACAGGGGGTATACGGATACGCAGTATTTT. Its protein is CASSRNRGYTDTQYF.

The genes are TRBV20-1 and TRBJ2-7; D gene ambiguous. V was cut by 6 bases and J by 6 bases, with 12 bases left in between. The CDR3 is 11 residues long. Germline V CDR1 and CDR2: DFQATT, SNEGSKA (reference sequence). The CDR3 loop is CSAARWAEQYF. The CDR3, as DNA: TGCAGTGCAGCCCGGTGGGCCGAGCAGTACTTC.

In nucleotides, the CDR3 is TGTGCCACCAGTGATTCCAGGGTCACTGAAGCTTTCTTT. As protein: CATSDSRVTEAFF. The chain links TRBV24-1 to TRBJ1-1, with D possibly matching TRBD1 (5 bases). CDR3 size: 13 residues. The germline V and J ends were trimmed by 2 bases and 4 bases, with 7 bases remaining between them. Germline assignment: CDR1 KGHDR and CDR2 SFDVKD.

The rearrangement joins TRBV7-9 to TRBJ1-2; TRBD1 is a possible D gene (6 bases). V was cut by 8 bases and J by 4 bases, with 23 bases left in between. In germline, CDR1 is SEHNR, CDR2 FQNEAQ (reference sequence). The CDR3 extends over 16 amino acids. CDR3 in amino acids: CASARRTDRNFYGYTF. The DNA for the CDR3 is TGTGCCAGCGCTCGTCGGACAGACCGAAACTTCTATGGCTACACCTTC.

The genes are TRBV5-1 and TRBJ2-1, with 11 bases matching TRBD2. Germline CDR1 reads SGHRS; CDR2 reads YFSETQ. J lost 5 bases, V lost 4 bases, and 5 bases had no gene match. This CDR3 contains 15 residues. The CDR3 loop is CASSRSSGRNNEQFF. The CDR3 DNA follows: TGCGCCAGCAGCAGGTCTAGCGGGAGGAACAATGAGCAGTTCTTC.

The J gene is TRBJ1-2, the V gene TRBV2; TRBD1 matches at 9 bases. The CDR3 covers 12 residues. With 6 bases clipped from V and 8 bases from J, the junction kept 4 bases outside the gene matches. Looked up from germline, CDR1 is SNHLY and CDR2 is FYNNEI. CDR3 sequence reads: CASRTGGGGYTF. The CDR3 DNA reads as TGTGCCAGCAGAACAGGGGGCGGGGGCTACACCTTC.

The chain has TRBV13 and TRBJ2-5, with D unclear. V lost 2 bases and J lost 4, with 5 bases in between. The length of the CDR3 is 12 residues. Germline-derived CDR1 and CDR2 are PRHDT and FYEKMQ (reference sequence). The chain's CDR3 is CASSLPSETQYF. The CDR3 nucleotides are TGTGCCAGCAGCTTACCTTCAGAGACCCAGTACTTC.

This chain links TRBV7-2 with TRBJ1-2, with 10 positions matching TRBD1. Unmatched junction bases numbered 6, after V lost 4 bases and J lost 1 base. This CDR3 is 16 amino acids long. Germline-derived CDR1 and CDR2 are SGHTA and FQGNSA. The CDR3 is CASSWGQGSSNYGYTF. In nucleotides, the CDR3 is TGTGCCAGCAGCTGGGGACAGGGGTCAAGTAACTATGGCTACACCTTC.

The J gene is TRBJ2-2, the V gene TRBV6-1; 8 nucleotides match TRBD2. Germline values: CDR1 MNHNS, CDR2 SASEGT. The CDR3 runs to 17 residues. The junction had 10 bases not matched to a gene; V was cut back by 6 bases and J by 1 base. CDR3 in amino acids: CASSEPRGRKNTGELFF. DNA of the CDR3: TGTGCCAGCAGCGAACCTCGCGGGAGGAAGAACACCGGGGAGCTGTTTTTT.

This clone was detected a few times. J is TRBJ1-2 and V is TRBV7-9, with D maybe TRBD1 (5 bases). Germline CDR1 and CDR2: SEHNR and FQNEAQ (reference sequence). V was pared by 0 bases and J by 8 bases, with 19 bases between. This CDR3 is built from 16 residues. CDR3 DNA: TGTGCCAGCAGCTTAGCGCGTTCGGATTTTACAGGCGGCTACACCTTC. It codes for CASSLARSDFTGGYTF.